This T cell receptor beta chain comes out of a study of cytomegalovirus exposure and HLA in healthy donors. Study-wide context: About 80 million unique TCR sequences came from HLA-typed donors in an early release. Study-wide results and limits: Being productive about 87% or about 30% of the time was typical of most TCR beta V segments in an earlier analysis. V segments that were indistinguishable, TRBV6-2 and TRBV6-3 among them, were omitted from analysis. The study reported that TCR beta sequences accurately predicted HLA-A and HLA-B alleles in most subjects.

Regarding this clone: Its antigen is unidentified.

The PCR had 60 Vbeta and 13 Jbeta primers. Data came from immunoSEQ multiplex PCR; TCRdb stores just in-frame clones and leaves some out. The sample has more than 95,000 clones. Germline V CDR1 and CDR2: GTSNPN, SVGIG (reference sequence). V was trimmed by 1 base and J by 9 bases, leaving 7 bases between them. This CDR3 has 11 amino acids. Sample: PBMCs. The chain uses TRBV30 and TRBJ2-1, with a tentative D call TRBD2 (6 bases). The TCR was taken from a man aged 30 to 39 in good health and CMV-seronegative. The CDR3 DNA is TGTGCCTGGAGTGCAGCGGGTGAGCAGTTCTTC. Translation: CAWSAAGEQFF.